A selection of T cell receptor beta chains follows, all from one sample in a study of lymphopenia after photon versus proton radiotherapy. The method was immunoSEQ multiplex PCR; TCRdb's version includes in-frame clones alone and lacks a portion of them. The sample records more than 2,500 clones, around four fifths being singletons. Here the sequenced sample was peripheral blood, taken from a patient treated with proton-based radiotherapy. These receptors were collected from an elderly man with esophageal cancer. Each CDR3 is given with its conserved first and last residue. Size is stated for part of the rows, as once, few or many counts, or as a class when the clone is expanded.

v_gene: TRBV5-1
j_gene: TRBJ2-7
abundance: .
CDR3aa: CASSPDSYEQYF

v_gene: TRBV11-2
j_gene: TRBJ2-1
abundance: .
CDR3aa: CASSLVLAVHNEQFF

v_gene: TRBV11-3
j_gene: TRBJ2-7
abundance: .
CDR3aa: CASSLAVRSYEQYF

v_gene: TRBV21-1
j_gene: TRBJ2-7
abundance: .
CDR3aa: CASSNIDSGSKNCEQYF

v_gene: TRBV7-9
j_gene: TRBJ2-7
abundance: .
CDR3aa: CASSQEQGAAYEQYF

v_gene: TRBV10-3
j_gene: TRBJ2-7
abundance: .
CDR3aa: CAISDRDGTNSYEQYF

v_gene: TRBV5-1
j_gene: TRBJ1-2
abundance: .
CDR3aa: CASSLDRGDYGYTF

v_gene: TRBV7-3
j_gene: TRBJ2-1
abundance: .
CDR3aa: CASSAGTGPHNEQFF

v_gene: TRBV10-3
j_gene: TRBJ2-1
abundance: .
CDR3aa: CAISELTSGRIGEQFF

v_gene: TRBV9
j_gene: TRBJ2-1
abundance: hyperexpanded
CDR3aa: CASGPSGTSLGTNNEQFF

v_gene: TRBV19
j_gene: TRBJ2-5
abundance: .
CDR3aa: CASSIEGTEVETQYF

v_gene: TRBV2
j_gene: TRBJ2-7
abundance: .
CDR3aa: CASRGQGAYEQYF

v_gene: TRBV29-1
j_gene: TRBJ2-1
abundance: once
CDR3aa: CSVDSLGPTSANEQFF

v_gene: TRBV27
j_gene: TRBJ1-2
abundance: .
CDR3aa: CTPRGDYGYTF

v_gene: TRBV11-3
j_gene: TRBJ2-5
abundance: few
CDR3aa: CASSLVSRGRETQYF

v_gene: TRBV10-3
j_gene: TRBJ1-4
abundance: .
CDR3aa: CASSLTGTPSNEKLFF

v_gene: TRBV27
j_gene: TRBJ1-4
abundance: .
CDR3aa: CASSPDLRGANEKLFF

v_gene: TRBV18
j_gene: TRBJ2-2
abundance: once
CDR3aa: CASSGNLRTGELFF

v_gene: TRBV25-1
j_gene: TRBJ2-1
abundance: once
CDR3aa: CASSEWKGGNEQFF

v_gene: TRBV5-1
j_gene: TRBJ2-7
abundance: .
CDR3aa: CASSLATTSMSDEQYF

v_gene: TRBV11-3
j_gene: TRBJ2-7
abundance: .
CDR3aa: CASSKGQAYEQYF

v_gene: TRBV7-8
j_gene: TRBJ2-5
abundance: .
CDR3aa: CASSPPAGGIRTQYF

v_gene: TRBV19
j_gene: TRBJ1-1
abundance: once
CDR3aa: CASSIGQTGVDTEAFF

v_gene: TRBV5-4
j_gene: TRBJ2-3
abundance: .
CDR3aa: CASSWGLAGGGTDTQYF

v_gene: TRBV5-4
j_gene: TRBJ2-1
abundance: .
CDR3aa: CASSLVTAYNEQFF

v_gene: TRBV15
j_gene: TRBJ2-3
abundance: .
CDR3aa: CATSRAQGLGSTDTQYF

v_gene: TRBV19
j_gene: TRBJ2-7
abundance: few
CDR3aa: CASSQGIADEQYF

v_gene: TRBV5-1
j_gene: TRBJ1-1
abundance: .
CDR3aa: CASTQLGVTEAFF